This TCR beta chain was captured by sequencing in a study of siplizumab effects on memory and regulatory T cells. Study-wide results and caveats: Versus about 26% in controls, the mappable alloreactive CD4+ clones averaged approximately 64% Treg-derived with siplizumab. Fewer alloreactive sequences mapped to unstimulated CD4+ memory cells under siplizumab. Tregs proliferating in siplizumab cultures lacked confirmation of their suppressive function. The alloresponse seemed to draw substantially on naive T cells, which appeared more diverse than memory cells.

About this clone: Its specificity is not known.

The method was immunoSEQ multiplex PCR; TCRdb's version includes in-frame clones alone and lacks a portion of them. This table has about 87,000 clones, just under 90% appearing once. CDR3 length: 19 residues. Unmatched junction bases numbered 11, after V lost 1 base and J lost 5 bases. Germline assignment: CDR1 LGHNA and CDR2 YSLEER. The chain is built from TRBV4-3 and TRBJ2-5; 15 positions agree with TRBD2. This TCR derives from a human donor in good health. The sample taken for sequencing was CD4+ T cells sorted from blood. The CDR3 reads CASSQGARTSGRAAETQYF. CDR3 in DNA: TGCGCCAGCAGCCAAGGGGCGCGGACTAGCGGGAGGGCCGCGGAGACCCAGTACTTC.